Following are 9 T cell receptor beta chains from one sample sequenced in a study of cytomegalovirus exposure and HLA in healthy donors (TCRdb year 2017). Library preparation employed the immunoSEQ multiplex PCR assay. A mixture of 60 forward primers for TCR Vbeta segments and 13 reverse primers for TCR Jbeta segments was used in the multiplex PCR. Entries here come from immuneACCESS through TCRdb and include only in-frame sequences with V and J called. Some clones fail to appear in such tables; in the studies checked, an unresolved V gene covers under half of the shortfall, and the cause of the remainder is unknown. For this sample the table gives fewer than 250,000 clones, of which 80% to 90% were detected only once. The top ten clones comprise 2.9% of the sample. The material sequenced was PBMCs. Receptors were obtained from a man under 40 in good health and CMV-seronegative.

V gene TRBV7-2 combines with J gene TRBJ2-4; 9 bases are shared with TRBD2. Losses at the gene ends were 1 base for V and 9 bases for J; bases not matched to a gene: 7. CDR1 SGHTA and CDR2 FQGNSA come from the germline V gene. CDR3 length equals 15 residues. CDR3: CASSLEGGGASIQYF. CDR3 nucleotide sequence: TGTGCCAGCAGCTTAGAGGGCGGGGGGGCGAGCATTCAGTACTTC.

J is TRBJ2-1 and V is TRBV9, with 9 bases that match TRBD1. CDR1 SGDLS and CDR2 YYNGEE come from the germline V gene. J gave up 6 bases and V 4 bases, and 8 bases lay outside the gene matches. The CDR3 is made up of 15 amino acids. CDR3 amino acids: CASSSTGGWGNEQFF. The DNA of the CDR3 is TGTGCCAGCAGCAGTACAGGGGGCTGGGGCAATGAGCAGTTCTTC.

This rearrangement joins TRBV7-9 to TRBJ2-2; D is uncertain. The CDR3 is made up of 13 amino acids. The V and J ends lost 3 bases and 2 bases respectively, with 4 bases between them. Germline CDR1 and CDR2: SEHNR and FQNEAQ (reference sequence). The CDR3 coding sequence is TGTGCCAGCAGCTTTCCTAACACCGGGGAGCTGTTTTTT. Translating gives CASSFPNTGELFF.

The chain links TRBV28 to TRBJ1-6; 10 nucleotides agree with TRBD1. This CDR3 spans 15 amino acids. The trim removed 6 bases at V and 7 bases at J, leaving 6 bases unmatched. CDR1 is MDHEN and CDR2 is SYDVKM in the germline V gene. The CDR3: CASRGGDRGNSPLHF. The CDR3 bases are TGTGCCAGCAGGGGGGGGGACAGGGGAAATTCACCCCTCCACTTT.

The chain has TRBV29-1 and TRBJ2-1, with 8 bases that match TRBD2. CDR1 and CDR2 (germline): SQVTM, ANQGSEA. CDR3 length equals 16 residues. The ends lost 5 bases at V and 5 bases at J; junction bases unmatched: 14. This CDR3 reads CSVTQRGLGVHNEQFF. The CDR3 DNA reads as TGCAGCGTTACTCAACGGGGACTAGGGGTCCACAATGAGCAGTTCTTC.

The rearrangement uses TRBV28 and TRBJ1-5, with TRBD1 identical over 8 bases. The V segment lost 4 bases and the J segment 8 bases; nucleotides outside the gene matches: 10. The CDR3 sequence is 15 residues long. CDR1 and CDR2 from the germline V gene are MDHEN and SYDVKM. The CDR3 is CASSSFGQGGKPQHF. CDR3 bases: TGTGCCAGCAGTTCTTTCGGACAGGGTGGCAAGCCCCAGCATTTT.

The chain carries TRBV5-1 and TRBJ2-7, with D possibly being TRBD1 (5 bases). The germline V gene has CDR1 SGHRS and CDR2 YFSETQ. Trimming stripped 3 bases from V and 5 bases from J, with 15 bases between. CDR3 length: 14 amino acids. The CDR3 DNA is TGCGCCAGCAGCTCACTGACACGACAGAACGAGCAGTACTTC. It codes for CASSSLTRQNEQYF.

This clone has a single count. The J gene is TRBJ2-5, the V gene TRBV6-6; 13 bases are shared with TRBD2. V lost 6 bases, J lost 2 bases, and 6 bases stayed unmatched. The CDR3 has 16 amino acids. From germline, CDR1 is MNHNY and CDR2 SVGAGI (reference sequence). The chain's CDR3 is CASSLRTSGGQETQYF. Written as DNA, the CDR3 is TGTGCCAGCAGCCTTCGGACTAGCGGGGGACAAGAGACCCAGTACTTC.

V and J are TRBV5-4 and TRBJ1-1; unclear D gene. The V gene's germline CDR1 is SGHNT and CDR2 YYREEE (reference sequence). The CDR3 consists of 13 residues. V gave up 3 bases and J gave up 1 base, with 7 bases separating them. Here the CDR3 reads CASSSRGNTEAFF. CDR3 sequence (DNA): TGTGCCAGCAGCTCCCGAGGGAACACTGAAGCTTTCTTT.